These 9 T cell receptor beta chains came from one sample sequenced in a study of beta chain features in type 1 diabetes. TCRB transcripts that were expressed got sequenced, as all of the isolated RNA had been reverse transcribed. Sequencing used immunoSEQ multiplex PCR; TCRdb keeps in-frame clones, though not all of them. This sample has roughly 450,000 clones, with 14% found just once. Material: naive CD4+ T cells from blood. Source of these receptors: a man aged 25-40 years in good health.

V usage is TRBV11-2 and J usage is TRBJ1-5, with 7 bases identical to TRBD1. The CDR3 is 16 amino acids. The V and J ends lost 5 bases and 1 base, in that order; junction bases with no gene match: 8. Germline V gene lookup returns CDR1 SGHAT and CDR2 FQNNGV. The CDR3 region has the DNA TGTGCCAGCAGCGGCCTGACAGGGCCCAGCAATCAGCCCCAGCATTTT. Residues: CASSGLTGPSNQPQHF. Full variable domain (missing parts from reference TRBV11-2 and TRBJ1-5): EAGVAQSPRYKIIEKRQSVAFWCNPISGHATLYWYQQILGQGPKLLIQFQNNGVVDDSQLPKDRFSAERLKGVDSTLKIQPAKLEDSAVYLCASSGLTGPSNQPQHFGDGTRLSIL.

Only a few counts were recorded for this clone. The V gene is TRBV7-2, the J gene TRBJ2-1; the D is unclear. V dropped 6 bases and J dropped 6 bases, with 15 bases sitting between them. CDR3 length: 14 residues. Germline V lookup: CDR1 SGHTA, CDR2 FQGNSA. DNA of the CDR3: TGTGCCAGCAGTATTAAGGTCAGGCCCAATGAGCAGTTCTTC. As protein: CASSIKVRPNEQFF.

This sequence joins TRBV10-3 and TRBJ2-3; a weak D match, TRBD1 (6 bases). Trimming cost V 6 bases and J 3 bases, with 10 bases left between them. The CDR3 spans 13 residues. Germline V gene sequence: CDR1 ENHRY, CDR2 SYGVKD. CDR3 in DNA: TGTGCCATCAGCGAAGGGACAACAGATACGCAGTATTTT. It encodes CAISEGTTDTQYF.

V and J are TRBV25-1 and TRBJ1-6, with no clear D. CDR1 MGHDK and CDR2 SYGVNS come from the germline V gene. This CDR3 spans 13 amino acids. The germline V and J ends were trimmed by 3 bases and 8 bases, with 8 bases remaining between them. The CDR3 nucleotides read TGTGCCAGCAGTGACGGCCCTTATTCACCCCTCCACTTT. Its protein product is CASSDGPYSPLHF.

This clone was counted between two and nine times. The chain combines TRBV15 with TRBJ2-3; 8 bases map to TRBD2. The V gene end was trimmed by 5 bases and the J gene end by 0 bases; junction bases not matched to a gene: 4. In germline, CDR1 is LNHNV, CDR2 YYDKDF (reference sequence). The CDR3 covers 15 residues. In DNA, the CDR3 is TGTGCCACCAGCGTAGCGGGGCGAAGCACAGATACGCAGTATTTT. Translated, it gives CATSVAGRSTDTQYF.

This clone was seen more than once but under ten times. The gene calls are TRBV4-2 and TRBJ1-4; 7 bases are a match to TRBD1. Unmatched junction bases numbered 10, after V lost 4 bases and J lost 8 bases. CDR1 is LGHNA and CDR2 is YNFKEQ in the germline V gene. CDR3 length equals 15 residues. Here the CDR3 DNA reads TGTGCCAGCAGCCCCCGGCAGGGGGAGAACGAAAAACTGTTTTTT. This codes for CASSPRQGENEKLFF.

The rearrangement joins TRBV6-6 to TRBJ2-5; 7 bases line up with TRBD2. After removal of 7 bases from V and 7 bases from J, the junction contained 9 bases not matched to a gene. CDR1 is MNHNY and CDR2 is SVGAGI in the germline V gene (reference sequence). This CDR3 is built from 13 residues. CDR3 loop: CASTDGGTVTQYF. CDR3 sequence (DNA): TGTGCCAGCACGGACGGGGGGACGGTGACCCAGTACTTC.

This clone was counted between two and nine times. The V and J genes are TRBV6-5 and TRBJ2-7; tentatively, D is TRBD2 (5 bases). Trimming removed 6 bases from V and 7 bases from J, with 7 bases in between. Germline V gene lookup returns CDR1 MNHEY and CDR2 SVGAGI. The length of the CDR3 is 10 residues. CDR3 residues: CASSRTEQYF. DNA for the CDR3: TGTGCCAGCAGCCGGACTGAGCAGTACTTC.

V usage is TRBV29-1 and J usage is TRBJ1-2; D unclear. The CDR3 length is 13 residues. Germline lookup yields CDR1 SQVTM and CDR2 ANQGSEA. Trimming shortened V by 7 bases and J by 3 bases, and 15 bases separated the two germline ends. The CDR3 is CSDRGRSDYGYTF. For the CDR3, the DNA is TGCAGCGATAGAGGACGGAGTGACTATGGCTACACCTTC.